A single sample is the source of the 5 T cell receptor beta chains below, sequenced in a study of T cell responses to AZD1222 COVID-19 vaccine. The repertoire was sequenced with immunoSEQ multiplex PCR; TCRdb's copy has only in-frame clones and lacks some. Here the sample spans approximately 130,000 clones, 93% being singletons. Material: peripheral blood, obtained on day 0 of AZD1222 vaccination. These receptor sequences come from an adult in good health.

CDR3 in DNA: TGTGCCAGCACCCTACACCCGTCTAATGGCTACACCTTC. It translates to CASTLHPSNGYTF. This chain links TRBV27 with TRBJ1-2, with D unresolved. CDR3 length: 13 residues. V dropped 7 bases and J dropped 6 bases, with 15 bases sitting between them. Per the germline V gene, CDR1 is MNHEY and CDR2 is SMNVEV (reference sequence).

The chain links TRBV28 to TRBJ1-2; D might be TRBD1 (5 bases). CDR3 length: 14 residues. Germline CDR1 MDHEN, CDR2 SYDVKM. V lost 9 bases and J lost 3, with 17 bases in between. The CDR3 DNA sequence: TGTGCCAGTGGGGATGTGCAGGGATACTATGGCTACACCTTC. Residues: CASGDVQGYYGYTF.

The rearrangement joins TRBV5-1 to TRBJ1-5, with TRBD1 matching 7 bases. The CDR3 is 15 amino acids. In germline, CDR1 is SGHRS, CDR2 YFSETQ. The trim removed 0 bases at V and 6 bases at J, leaving 6 bases unmatched. This CDR3 is CASSLATGTGQPQHF. For the CDR3, the DNA is TGCGCCAGCAGCTTGGCGACAGGGACGGGTCAGCCCCAGCATTTT.

The rearrangement links TRBV5-1 to TRBJ1-6; tentative D call: TRBD1 (5 bases). The germline V gene encodes CDR1 SGHRS and CDR2 YFSETQ. CDR3 length: 16 residues. Trimming removed 3 bases from V and 7 bases from J, with 17 bases in between. In DNA form, the CDR3 reads TGCGCCAGCAGCTCCGGTACAGGTGGAGGGAATTCACCCCTCCACTTT. Protein sequence: CASSSGTGGGNSPLHF.

The chain uses TRBV6-1 and TRBJ1-2; no clear D gene. The CDR3 has 13 amino acids. From germline, CDR1 is MNHNS and CDR2 SASEGT. V was pared by 0 bases and J by 4 bases, with 6 bases between. CDR3 bases: TGTGCCAGCAGTGAAGCGGCAGCCTATGGCTACACCTTC. Protein sequence: CASSEAAAYGYTF.